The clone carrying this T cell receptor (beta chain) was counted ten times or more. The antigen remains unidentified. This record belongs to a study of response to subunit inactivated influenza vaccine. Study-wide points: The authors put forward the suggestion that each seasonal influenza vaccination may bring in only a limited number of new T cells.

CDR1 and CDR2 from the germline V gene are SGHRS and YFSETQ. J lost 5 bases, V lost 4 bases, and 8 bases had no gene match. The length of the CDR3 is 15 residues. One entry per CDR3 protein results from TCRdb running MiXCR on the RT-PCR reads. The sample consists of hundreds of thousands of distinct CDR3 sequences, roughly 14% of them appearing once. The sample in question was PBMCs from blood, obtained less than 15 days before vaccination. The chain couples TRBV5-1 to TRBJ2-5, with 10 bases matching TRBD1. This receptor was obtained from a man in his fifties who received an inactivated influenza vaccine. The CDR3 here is CASSTGQGRGETQYF. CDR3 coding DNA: TGCGCCAGCAGCACGGGACAGGGGAGAGGGGAGACCCAGTACTTC.